The T cell receptor beta chain described here comes from a study of blood T cell repertoires in COVID-19. For the study at large: Samples came from the United States, Italy and Spain, spanning acute and convalescent COVID-19.

V shed 8 bases, J shed 2 bases, and the junction held 9 bases outside the gene matches. The CDR3 spans 15 residues. Germline assignment: CDR1 MGHRA and CDR2 YSYEKL. As originally analysed: Estimation of nucleated cell counts relied on the amplification of reference gene primers. Assay: immunoSEQ multiplex PCR; the TCRdb copy retains only in-frame clones and omits some. Clone size and the V and J calls come from that table; the DNA yielded D and trimming. The data contain some 83,000 clones, roughly 80% of them singletons. The receptor's source is a man aged 50 to 59 with acute or convalescent COVID-19. Source material: peripheral blood. The chain recombines TRBV4-1 with TRBJ2-5; 9 positions agree with TRBD1. CDR3 nucleotide sequence: TGCGCCAGCCAAGGTGACAGGGGGAATCAAGAGACCCAGTACTTC. As protein: CASQGDRGNQETQYF.